These T cell receptor beta chains were read from a single sample in a study of T cell responses to AZD1222 COVID-19 vaccine. This table comes from immunoSEQ multiplex PCR, and its TCRdb copy is limited to in-frame clones, with some not included. The table lists approximately 190,000 clones, almost 95% of them singletons, with approximately 1.3% in the top ten. Sequenced material: peripheral blood, taken on day 0 of AZD1222 vaccination. The source of these receptors is an adult in good health. CDR3s include the opening cysteine and the closing phenylalanine or tryptophan. The order of the fields is J gene, clone size, D gene, V gene, CDR3 protein, CDR3 DNA. D genes are given only for firm matches. A clone size is listed for some rows: how often the clone was seen (once, few, many), or a class if it is expanded.

TRBJ1-2 - - TRBV6-6 CASSYVGTNGYTF TGTGCCAGCAGTTACGTGGGGACCAATGGCTACACCTTC
TRBJ2-7 - - TRBV11-2 CASGIAYEQYF TGTGCCAGCGGCATTGCCTACGAGCAGTACTTC
TRBJ2-1 - - TRBV28 CASSSEDVATYNEQFF TGTGCCAGCAGTTCAGAGGACGTAGCAACATACAATGAGCAGTTCTTC
TRBJ1-1 - - TRBV5-1 CASRFSVDTEAFF TGCGCCAGCAGGTTTTCGGTGGACACTGAAGCTTTCTTT
TRBJ1-4 - - TRBV5-6 CASSLGAEKLFF TGTGCCAGCAGCTTGGGGGCAGAAAAACTGTTTTTT
TRBJ2-2 - - TRBV27 CASSGQSLTGELFF TGTGCCAGCAGTGGCCAGAGTCTCACCGGGGAGCTGTTTTTT
TRBJ1-1 - - TRBV7-3 CASSSQGNTEAFF TGTGCCAGCAGCTCGCAGGGCAACACTGAAGCTTTCTTT
TRBJ1-2 - - TRBV5-1 CASSLDRWNYGYTF TGCGCCAGCAGCTTGGATCGGTGGAACTATGGCTACACCTTC
TRBJ1-1 - - TRBV5-1 CASSSTDSTEAFF TGCGCCAGCAGCTCAACGGACAGCACTGAAGCTTTCTTT
TRBJ2-1 once - TRBV6-1 CASSEGGNEQFF TGTGCCAGCAGTGAAGGCGGAAATGAGCAGTTCTTC
TRBJ1-2 - - TRBV15 CATSPGPPNYGYTF TGTGCCACCAGTCCCGGACCGCCTAACTATGGCTACACCTTC
TRBJ1-2 once - TRBV7-9 CASSMDSRGYTF TGTGCCAGCAGCATGGACAGCAGAGGCTACACCTTC
TRBJ2-3 - - TRBV30 CAWSVIGGRRNHTDTQYF TGTGCCTGGAGTGTCATTGGTGGACGGAGGAACCACACAGATACGCAGTATTTT
TRBJ1-2 - - TRBV24-1 CATSERGGGYTF TGTGCCACCAGTGAAAGGGGAGGAGGCTACACCTTC
TRBJ1-1 - - TRBV19 CASSPRQANTEAFF TGTGCCAGTAGTCCCAGACAGGCTAACACTGAAGCTTTCTTT
TRBJ2-7 once TRBD2 TRBV7-8 CASRPSGMYEQYF TGTGCCAGCAGGCCTAGCGGAATGTACGAGCAGTACTTC
TRBJ1-6 - TRBD1 TRBV28 CASSLWTGARGNSPLHF TGTGCCAGCAGTTTATGGACAGGGGCGAGAGGAAATTCACCCCTCCACTTT
TRBJ1-2 - - TRBV6-5 CASSRGRMGYGYTF TGTGCCAGCAGTAGAGGCAGGATGGGGTATGGCTACACCTTC
TRBJ1-1 - - TRBV19 CASSNRGGRTEPFF TGTGCCAGTAGCAATAGGGGGGGGCGCACTGAACCCTTCTTT
TRBJ2-7 - TRBD1 TRBV7-7 CASSPGTGQEQYF TGTGCCAGCAGCCCCGGGACAGGGCAAGAGCAGTACTTC
TRBJ2-2 - TRBD2 TRBV3-1/TRBV3-2 CASSPRRGLAGGNTGELFF TGTGCCAGCAGCCCACGCCGGGGACTAGCGGGGGGGAACACCGGGGAGCTGTTTTTT
TRBJ2-1 - TRBD2 TRBV7-2 CASSTAPGGSYNEQFF TGTGCCAGCAGCACTGCCCCGGGAGGCTCCTACAATGAGCAGTTCTTC
TRBJ2-3 - - TRBV7-9 CASSLGGRDTQYF TGTGCCAGCAGCTTAGGCGGCAGGGATACGCAGTATTTT
TRBJ2-3 - TRBD2 TRBV18 CASSLRGGFTDTQYF TGTGCCAGCTCACTTCGGGGGGGCTTCACAGATACGCAGTATTTT
TRBJ2-6 once - TRBV4-3 CASSQDEGRASGANVLTF TGCGCCAGCAGCCAAGATGAAGGCAGGGCCTCTGGGGCCAACGTCCTGACTTTC
TRBJ1-4 once - TRBV19 CASSIGGAANEKLFF TGTGCCAGTAGTATCGGGGGGGCAGCTAATGAAAAACTGTTTTTT
TRBJ1-2 - TRBD1 TRBV2 CASSEVDRATHGYTF TGTGCCAGCAGTGAAGTGGACAGGGCCACACATGGCTACACCTTC
TRBJ2-5 - - TRBV29-1 CSVEEPGHRGETQYF TGCAGCGTTGAAGAGCCGGGACATCGAGGGGAGACCCAGTACTTC
TRBJ1-2 - - TRBV5-4 CASSSGPDYGYTF TGTGCCAGCAGCTCTGGTCCGGACTATGGCTACACCTTC
TRBJ2-2 - - TRBV18 CASSPPGLRLNTGELFF TGTGCCAGCTCACCACCAGGGCTGAGGCTTAACACCGGGGAGCTGTTTTTT
TRBJ1-4 - TRBD1 TRBV7-2 CASSDRGRGEKLFF TGTGCCAGCAGTGACAGGGGGCGGGGTGAAAAACTGTTTTTT
TRBJ1-1 - TRBD1 TRBV7-2 CASSLVGQGAEAFF TGTGCCAGCAGCTTGGTCGGACAGGGGGCTGAAGCTTTCTTT
TRBJ1-2 - - TRBV27 CASRRQASGYGYTF TGTGCCAGCAGACGACAGGCGTCGGGCTATGGCTACACCTTC
TRBJ1-3 - - TRBV19 CASKQGYSGNTIYF TGTGCCAGTAAGCAGGGTTATTCAGGAAACACCATATATTTT
TRBJ2-5 - - TRBV2 CASRWQGTQYF TGTGCCAGCAGATGGCAGGGGACCCAGTACTTC
TRBJ1-5 - - TRBV12-3/TRBV12-4 CASSLRGVQPQHF TGTGCCAGCAGTTTAAGGGGAGTTCAGCCCCAGCATTTT
TRBJ2-2 - - TRBV7-3 CASSLGPPAGELFF TGTGCCAGCAGCTTGGGACCTCCGGCCGGGGAGCTGTTTTTT
TRBJ1-1 - TRBD1 TRBV29-1 CSARDREANTEAFF TGCAGCGCCAGGGACAGGGAGGCTAACACTGAAGCTTTCTTT
TRBJ1-6 few - TRBV7-8 CASSLEPGVGSPLHF TGTGCCAGCAGCTTAGAGCCAGGGGTGGGCTCACCCCTCCACTTT
TRBJ1-1 - - TRBV7-2 CASSRDGLLGNTEAFF TGTGCCAGCAGCCGGGACGGACTCCTAGGGAACACTGAAGCTTTCTTT
TRBJ1-1 - - TRBV18 CASSPQEIGNTEAFF TGTGCCAGCTCACCCCAGGAGATTGGGAACACTGAAGCTTTCTTT
TRBJ2-3 once - TRBV5-8 CASSFSSTGTDTQYF TGTGCCAGCAGCTTCTCCTCGACAGGCACAGATACGCAGTATTTT
TRBJ1-1 - - TRBV30 CAWSVLSPGSNTEAFF TGTGCCTGGAGTGTACTCAGCCCCGGATCGAACACTGAAGCTTTCTTT
TRBJ2-5 - TRBD1 TRBV11-2 CASSHPSGQGVGETQYF TGTGCCAGCAGCCATCCAAGCGGACAGGGCGTCGGGGAGACCCAGTACTTC
TRBJ1-1 - TRBD1 TRBV6-5 CASRNQGGPTEAFF TGTGCCAGCAGAAACCAGGGGGGGCCCACTGAAGCTTTCTTT
TRBJ1-3 - - TRBV28 CASRPDLTGRNTIYF TGTGCCAGCAGACCCGATTTAACAGGGAGAAACACCATATATTTT
TRBJ2-7 - - TRBV29-1 CSVAQSSYEQYF TGCAGCGTTGCCCAAAGCTCCTACGAGCAGTACTTC
TRBJ2-2 - - TRBV7-9 CASSRSTANTGELFF TGTGCCAGCAGCCGTTCAACAGCGAACACCGGGGAGCTGTTTTTT
TRBJ2-7 - - TRBV28 CASSLPKAPYEQYF TGTGCCAGCAGTTTACCGAAGGCGCCCTACGAGCAGTACTTC
TRBJ1-3 - - TRBV10-3 CAISGEGMHSGNTIYF TGTGCCATCAGTGGGGAGGGGATGCATTCTGGAAACACCATATATTTT
TRBJ2-1 - - TRBV4-1 CASSQDFRGNEQFF TGCGCCAGCAGCCAAGACTTCCGGGGCAATGAGCAGTTCTTC
TRBJ1-1 - TRBD1 TRBV30 CAWNLLGGQGNTEAFF TGTGCCTGGAACCTTTTGGGGGGACAGGGGAACACTGAAGCTTTCTTT
TRBJ2-7 - - TRBV10-1 CASSSGLQISYEQYF TGCGCCAGCAGTAGTGGACTCCAAATCTCCTACGAGCAGTACTTC